This is a list of T cell receptor beta chains from one sample in a study of blood T cell repertoires in COVID-19. The data were produced by immunoSEQ multiplex PCR, yet TCRdb's version contains in-frame clones alone and is incomplete. The sample includes approximately 170,000 clones, approximately 80% seen only once; the top ten take approximately 12%. The sequencing input was PBMCs or T cells enriched from blood (not recorded which). All receptors come from a man aged 50 to 60 who had recovered from COVID-19. CDR3s include the opening cysteine and the closing phenylalanine or tryptophan. Each record gives: V gene, clone size, J gene, D gene, CDR3 DNA, CDR3 protein. The D gene is left open where the match is weak. Clone size is shown for a subset of rows, as once, few, many or a class of expanded clone.

TRBV3-1/TRBV3-2	-	TRBJ2-1	TRBD2	TGTGCCAGCAGCCGAGCGGGGGTAGACACAAACAATGAGCAGTTCTTC	CASSRAGVDTNNEQFF
TRBV19	-	TRBJ1-1	TRBD1	TGTGCCAGTATACAGGGGAGACTTAACACTGAAGCTTTCTTT	CASIQGRLNTEAFF
TRBV7-9	few	TRBJ2-3	-	TGTGCCAGCAGGTCGAACAGGGAACTCACAGATACGCAGTATTTT	CASRSNRELTDTQYF
TRBV7-9	-	TRBJ2-2	TRBD2	TGTGCCAGCCCGGGGGGGCAAAACACCGGGGAGCTGTTTTTT	CASPGGQNTGELFF
TRBV10-2	-	TRBJ2-6	TRBD1	TGCGCCAGCAGTGGGACAGGGTCATCTGGGGCCAACGTCCTGACTTTC	CASSGTGSSGANVLTF
TRBV28	-	TRBJ1-2	TRBD1	TGTGCCAGCAGATTTATACAGGGGGTAGGGGGCTACACCTTC	CASRFIQGVGGYTF
TRBV30	-	TRBJ1-1	-	TGTGCCCGCTATAGGGGACAAGAAGCTTTCTTT	CARYRGQEAFF
TRBV6-5	once	TRBJ1-1	-	TGTGCCACCCGGCGCGGAAAACGTACTGAAGCTTTCTTT	CATRRGKRTEAFF
TRBV2	few	TRBJ1-5	TRBD1	TGTGCCAGCAGTGGAGGAGGGGGCAGTCAGCCCCAGCATTTT	CASSGGGGSQPQHF
TRBV3-1/TRBV3-2	-	TRBJ2-2	TRBD2	TGTGCCAGCAGCCCGCTCAAAAGAAGACTAGCGGGGGGGCTAGGGGAGCTGTTTTTT	CASSPLKRRLAGGLGELFF
TRBV5-8	-	TRBJ1-2	-	TGTGCCAGCAGCTTGGGACATCGGGGCTACACCTTC	CASSLGHRGYTF
TRBV11-3	-	TRBJ2-1	-	TGTGCCAGCAGCCCCGGACAGTCCTACAATGAGCAGTTCTTC	CASSPGQSYNEQFF
TRBV18	-	TRBJ2-7	-	TGTGCCAGCTCACCAGTTGCCCAGGCCGAGCAGTACTTC	CASSPVAQAEQYF
TRBV11-3	-	TRBJ2-7	TRBD2	TGTGCCAGCAGCTTAGGAGCAGGGACTAGGGGGACCTACGAGCAGTACTTC	CASSLGAGTRGTYEQYF
TRBV6-2/TRBV6-3	-	TRBJ1-2	-	TGTGCCAGCAGTCCCAACAGGGATGGCTACACCTTC	CASSPNRDGYTF
TRBV3-1/TRBV3-2	-	TRBJ2-7	TRBD1	TGTGCCAGCAGCCCAACGGGACAGGGCTACGAGCAGTACTTC	CASSPTGQGYEQYF